Below are 18 T cell receptor beta chains sequenced from a single sample in a study of molecular identifiers for immune sequencing clone quantification. TCRdb independently ran MiXCR on the PCR reads; one entry per CDR3 protein. Of 62,000 or so distinct CDR3 sequences in the sample, around 18% were seen once. The sequencing sample was made of naive CD8+ T cells from blood, with Jurkat cell RNA spiked in. Subset noted: FACS-sorted CD8+CD4-CCR7+CD45RA+ naive T cells. These receptors originate from a human donor in good health. Some libraries in this study had Jurkat cell RNA spiked in.

This clonotype was seen at least ten times. The V and J genes are TRBV7-9 and TRBJ2-3; 10 bases line up with TRBD2. The V segment lost 3 bases and the J segment 1 base; nucleotides outside the gene matches: 10. CDR1 is SEHNR, CDR2 FQNEAQ, per germline (reference sequence). The CDR3 length is 18 residues. The DNA of the CDR3 is TGTGCCAGCAGCTTTGTCCTAGCGGGAGACGTGGGCACAGATACGCAGTATTTT. Its protein is CASSFVLAGDVGTDTQYF.

This clonotype was picked up many times. The chain is built from TRBV7-2 and TRBJ1-5; no definite D call. The ends were cut back, 2 bases at V and 7 bases at J, with 6 bases in the middle. CDR3 length equals 12 residues. Germline CDR1 reads SGHTA; CDR2 reads FQGNSA. CDR3 sequence reads: CASSLIGQPQHF. In DNA form, the CDR3 reads TGTGCCAGCAGCTTAATTGGGCAGCCCCAGCATTTT.

Ten or more counts support this clonotype. The rearrangement uses TRBV7-9 and TRBJ2-1; D is possibly TRBD1 or TRBD2 (5 bases each). V was shortened by 6 bases and J by 8 bases, with 20 bases between the two germline ends. The CDR3 contains 15 residues. Germline V CDR1 and CDR2: SEHNR, FQNEAQ (reference sequence). The CDR3 sequence: CASRPGTNSDYEQFF. The CDR3, as DNA: TGTGCCAGCAGGCCCGGGACCAACTCGGATTATGAGCAGTTCTTC.

This clonotype was detected ten times or more. J is TRBJ2-2 and V is TRBV4-1; no clear D gene. The CDR3 is 14 residues long. Germline V gene data show CDR1 as MGHRA and CDR2 as YSYEKL. V was cut by 7 bases and J by 2 bases, with 11 bases left in between. Here the CDR3 reads CASTISRNTGELFF. The CDR3 region has the DNA TGCGCCAGCACGATAAGTCGAAACACCGGGGAGCTGTTTTTT.

In this sample, this clonotype turned up many times. V and J are TRBV6-6 and TRBJ2-5, with 7 bases aligning to TRBD2. V dropped 9 bases and J dropped 4; count of bases not matched to a gene: 11. This CDR3 is 14 amino acids long. Germline values: CDR1 MNHNY, CDR2 SVGAGI (reference sequence). CDR3 coding DNA: TGTGCCAGTCTGTGGGGGGGTAAGGCAGAGACCCAGTACTTC. It encodes CASLWGGKAETQYF.

Regarding this clonotype: A single base separates this from a much larger clone, so it may be a read error. This sequence joins TRBV24-1 and TRBJ2-3, with TRBD1 as a possible D gene (5 bases). This CDR3 is built from 12 residues. The germline V gene encodes CDR1 KGHDR and CDR2 SFDVKD. The CDR3 reads CATSDYTGTQYF. Here the CDR3 DNA reads TGTGCCACCAGTGATTACACAGGTACGCAGTATTTT.

Many counts were recorded for this clonotype. The V call is TRBV29-1, the J call TRBJ1-5, with D possibly TRBD1 on 6 matching bases. The CDR3 sequence is 15 residues long. Germline V CDR1 and CDR2: SQVTM, ANQGSEA. Trimming left V 5 bases short and J 1 base short, with 15 bases between. The CDR3 coding sequence is TGCAGCGTTTTGGGGGCAGGAAGGAGCAATCAGCCCCAGCATTTT. It encodes CSVLGAGRSNQPQHF.

Only a few counts were recorded for this clonotype. The chain combines TRBV28 with TRBJ2-7; D is ambiguous. Between the trimmed V and J ends, which lost 2 bases and 9 bases, there was a span of 17 bases. The CDR3 length is 14 residues. Germline loops: CDR1 MDHEN, CDR2 SYDVKM. The CDR3 loop reads CASSLGLGGALQYF. The DNA of the CDR3 is TGTGCCAGCAGTTTAGGGCTTGGCGGAGCCCTGCAGTACTTC.

This clonotype was seen a single time. This clone may be a read error of a much larger clone one base away. CDR3 bases: TGTGCCACCAGCAGAGTGGGTAGCGGGAGTCGTGAGCAGTTCTTC. Residues: CATSRVGSGSREQFF. The V and J genes are TRBV15 and TRBJ2-1, with TRBD2 identical over 9 bases. Germline CDR1 is LNHNV and CDR2 is YYDKDF (reference sequence). The ends lost 1 base at V and 9 bases at J; junction bases unmatched: 7. The CDR3 totals 15 residues.

This clonotype has a count of ten or more. V usage is TRBV29-1 and J usage is TRBJ2-7; no firm D call. With 5 bases removed from V and 1 base from J, the gap between germline ends came to 9 bases. This CDR3 has 12 residues. The V gene's germline CDR1 is SQVTM and CDR2 ANQGSEA. CDR3 region: CSVTSRSYEQYF. The DNA for the CDR3 is TGCAGCGTTACCTCGAGATCCTACGAGCAGTACTTC.

This clonotype appeared many times. The V and J genes are TRBV28 and TRBJ1-5; D ambiguous. Germline CDR1 and CDR2: MDHEN and SYDVKM. Trimming pared 6 bases from V and 1 base from J, leaving 13 bases between. This CDR3 spans 15 amino acids. CDR3 nucleotide sequence: TGTGCCAGCAGGTTCGGGGTCTTGAGCAATCAGCCCCAGCATTTT. Protein product: CASRFGVLSNQPQHF.

Comments on this clonotype: Given a much more abundant clone one base away, this may be a read error. This chain uses TRBV29-1 with TRBJ2-7; a weak D match, TRBD2 (5 bases). In germline, CDR1 is SQVTM, CDR2 ANQGSEA. The CDR3 runs 13 residues. The CDR3 reads CGVEKGELGEQYF. For the CDR3, the DNA is TGCGGCGTTGAGAAAGGAGAACTAGGCGAGCAGTACTTC.

There are many counts of this clonotype. Here the CDR3 reads CASGLDWAGGPETQYF. In nucleotides, the CDR3 is TGTGCTAGTGGTTTGGACTGGGCGGGAGGGCCGGAGACCCAGTACTTC. The gene calls are TRBV12-5 and TRBJ2-5; 9 positions match TRBD2. This CDR3 is 16 amino acids long. Germline V gives CDR1 LGHNT, CDR2 FRNRAP. V dropped 1 base and J dropped 5; count of bases not matched to a gene: 8. Full variable domain (rest looked up from reference TRBV12-5 and TRBJ2-5): DARVTQTPRHKVTEMGQEVTMRCQPILGHNTVFWYRQTMMQGLELLAYFRNRAPLDDSGMPKDRFSAEMPDATLATLKIQPSEPRDSAVYFCASGLDWAGGPETQYFGPGTRLLVL.

Many counts were recorded for this clonotype. V is TRBV7-6 and J is TRBJ2-7; D is perhaps TRBD1 or TRBD2 (5 bases each). The V end was cut by 5 bases, the J end by 1 base, with 9 bases between. The CDR3 totals 13 residues. Germline values: CDR1 SGHVS, CDR2 FNYEAQ. The DNA for the CDR3 is TGTGCCAGCAGCCTGGGACCATCCTACGAGCAGTACTTC. Translating gives CASSLGPSYEQYF.

With respect to this clonotype: A read error may explain this, as a much larger clone is one base away. The chain combines TRBV11-3 with TRBJ2-1, with D unclear. The CDR3 contains 13 residues. The V gene's germline CDR1 is SGHNT and CDR2 YENEEA. CDR3 sequence: CVSSPRRGDEQFF. DNA for the CDR3: TGTGTCAGCAGCCCCCGCCGTGGCGATGAGCAGTTCTTC.

This clonotype was detected many times. The chain carries TRBV6-1 and TRBJ1-1; D gene ambiguous. V lost 5 bases and J 1 base, leaving 14 bases between the germline ends. The CDR3 totals 15 residues. Germline V gene sequence: CDR1 MNHNS, CDR2 SASEGT. CDR3 sequence reads: CASSRSDRTNTEAFF. Here the CDR3 DNA reads TGTGCCAGCAGTAGGTCGGACCGAACGAACACTGAAGCTTTCTTT.

The sample holds many counts of this clonotype. This chain uses TRBV7-3 with TRBJ2-1, with D possibly matching TRBD1 (6 bases). Germline V CDR1 and CDR2: SGHTA, FQGTGA. This CDR3 is 16 amino acids long. With 5 bases removed from V and 7 bases from J, the gap between germline ends came to 21 bases. CDR3 bases: TGTGCCAGCAGCCTCCTAGGTCGGACAGAACCTAATGAGCAGTTCTTC. Translated, it gives CASSLLGRTEPNEQFF.

This clonotype was seen many times. J is TRBJ2-7 and V is TRBV7-9; D is perhaps TRBD1 (7 bases). Trimming shortened V by 5 bases and J by 10 bases, and 21 bases separated the two germline ends. The CDR3 loop spans 14 amino acids. Per the germline V gene, CDR1 is SEHNR and CDR2 is FQNEAQ (reference sequence). The CDR3 coding sequence is TGTGCCAGCAGCCCAGAACAGGGGAGGCCGGAACAGTACTTC. Its protein is CASSPEQGRPEQYF.